Listed below are T cell receptor beta chains from one sample, sequenced in a study of cytomegalovirus exposure and HLA in healthy donors. Method: immunoSEQ multiplex PCR; TCRdb's copy keeps in-frame clones and lacks some. The data contain approximately 190,000 clones, roughly 80% of them singletons. The sample was PBMCs. These receptors originate from a man aged 35 to 55 in good health and CMV-seropositive. CDR3s include the opening cysteine and the closing phenylalanine or tryptophan. A D gene is named only where the DNA matches it firmly. Clone size is stated in some rows and not others, as once, few, many or a class when expanded.

NA,NA,TRBJ2-3,TRBV6-5,CASRRDSSTDTQYF,TGTGCCAGCCGCCGGGACTCTAGCACAGATACGCAGTATTTT
NA,TRBD2,TRBJ2-1,TRBV27,CASTELAGGADEQFF,TGTGCCAGCACGGAACTAGCGGGGGGAGCGGATGAGCAGTTCTTC
NA,TRBD1,TRBJ2-7,TRBV19,CASTPGQSYEQYF,TGTGCCAGTACTCCGGGACAGAGTTACGAGCAGTACTTC
few,NA,TRBJ1-5,TRBV19,CASQHWDPGDQPQHF,TGTGCCAGTCAGCATTGGGACCCGGGGGACCAGCCCCAGCATTTT
NA,TRBD1,TRBJ1-1,TRBV6-5,CASSVRQGNTEAFF,TGTGCCAGCAGCGTCAGACAGGGAAACACTGAAGCTTTCTTT
NA,TRBD1,TRBJ1-2,TRBV15,CATSRALGGDDGYTF,TGTGCCACCAGCAGAGCCCTAGGGGGCGACGATGGCTACACCTTC
NA,NA,TRBJ1-2,TRBV28,CASSTGPLVGYTF,TGTGCCAGCAGCACAGGACCGCTCGTAGGCTACACCTTC
NA,NA,TRBJ2-1,TRBV15,CATSTRRNEQFF,TGTGCCACCAGCACCCGGAGGAATGAGCAGTTCTTC
NA,TRBD1,TRBJ2-1,TRBV5-4,CASSSTGGAYNEQFF,TGTGCCAGCAGCTCGACAGGGGGCGCCTACAATGAGCAGTTCTTC
NA,NA,TRBJ2-1,TRBV29-1,CSGLGGHLYNEQFF,TGCAGCGGGTTAGGGGGACACCTCTACAATGAGCAGTTCTTC
NA,NA,TRBJ1-2,TRBV20-1,CSVPIRGGYTF,TGCAGTGTTCCGATTCGAGGTGGCTACACCTTC
NA,NA,TRBJ1-1,TRBV28,CASSLFLALNTEAFF,TGTGCCAGCAGTTTATTTCTGGCTTTGAACACTGAAGCTTTCTTT
NA,NA,TRBJ2-5,TRBV7-9,CASSSRTGRETQYF,TGTGCCAGCAGCTCCCGCACTGGTCGGGAGACCCAGTACTTC
NA,TRBD2,TRBJ2-1,TRBV25-1,CASSERGGRGYNEQFF,TGTGCCAGCAGTGAACGGGGGGGCCGAGGCTACAATGAGCAGTTCTTC
NA,TRBD1,TRBJ2-2,TRBV4-3,CASSHPTGTVSTGELFF,TGCGCCAGCAGCCATCCTACCGGGACAGTTAGCACCGGGGAGCTGTTTTTT
NA,NA,TRBJ2-3,TRBV9,CASSVKLAADTQYF,TGTGCCAGCAGCGTGAAGCTAGCAGCAGATACGCAGTATTTT
NA,NA,TRBJ2-3,TRBV7-3,CASSSAGGPDTQYF,TGTGCCAGCAGCTCCGCCGGGGGGCCAGATACGCAGTATTTT
once,NA,TRBJ1-2,TRBV4-1,CASSQSRGPGFYGYTF,TGCGCCAGCAGCCAATCTAGGGGTCCAGGGTTCTATGGCTACACCTTC
NA,TRBD2,TRBJ2-5,TRBV9,CASSVGTSGGHQETQYF,TGTGCCAGCAGCGTAGGTACTAGCGGGGGGCACCAAGAGACCCAGTACTTC
NA,TRBD1,TRBJ1-2,TRBV7-2,CASSLKGLGGLTF,TGTGCCAGCAGCTTAAAGGGATTAGGGGGCTTAACCTTC
NA,TRBD1,TRBJ2-5,TRBV5-1,CASSLSRGPGETQYF,TGCGCCAGCAGCTTATCCAGGGGGCCGGGGGAGACCCAGTACTTC
once,NA,TRBJ1-3,TRBV10-3,CAIKGDTSGNTIYF,TGTGCCATCAAAGGGGACACCTCTGGAAACACCATATATTTT
NA,NA,TRBJ2-5,TRBV19,CASSMVAGPQETQYF,TGTGCCAGTAGTATGGTTGCGGGACCCCAAGAGACCCAGTACTTC
few,NA,TRBJ2-3,TRBV7-6,CASSLEAGLNTDTQYF,TGTGCCAGCAGCTTAGAAGCAGGGCTTAACACAGATACGCAGTATTTT
NA,NA,TRBJ2-3,TRBV12-5,CASGLVQGSDTQYF,TGTGCTAGTGGTTTGGTACAGGGTTCAGATACGCAGTATTTT
NA,NA,TRBJ2-5,TRBV9,CASSVGVTQYF,TGTGCCAGCAGCGTAGGAGTGACCCAGTACTTC
NA,NA,TRBJ1-1,TRBV5-6,CASSSRLLNTEAFF,TGTGCCAGCAGCTCAAGACTGTTGAACACTGAAGCTTTCTTT
NA,NA,TRBJ2-7,TRBV14,CASSQDSLHYEQYF,TGTGCCAGCAGCCAAGATAGTTTGCACTACGAGCAGTACTTC
NA,NA,TRBJ2-1,TRBV6-6,CASSRQPLNEQFF,TGTGCCAGCAGCCGACAGCCCCTCAATGAGCAGTTCTTC
NA,TRBD1,TRBJ1-5,TRBV19,CASGAGEGTGLRNQPQHF,TGTGCCAGTGGGGCCGGTGAAGGGACAGGGTTGAGGAATCAGCCCCAGCATTTT
NA,NA,TRBJ1-5,TRBV2,CASSGTWGFSNQPQHF,TGTGCCAGCAGTGGGACCTGGGGCTTTAGCAATCAGCCCCAGCATTTT